The rows below give T cell receptor beta chains drawn from one sample of a study of OX40 agonist ivuxolimab in advanced cancers. This table comes from immunoSEQ multiplex PCR, and its TCRdb copy is limited to in-frame clones, with some not included. The sample has 35,000 to 45,000 clones; about three quarters are singletons. Sequenced here: CD4+ or CD8+ T cells sorted from blood, sampled in a trial of the OX40 agonist ivuxolimab. The source is an adult with an advanced solid tumor such as melanoma, head and neck, liver or kidney cancer. Both conserved end residues are part of each CDR3. The order of the fields is clone size, V gene, D gene, J gene, CDR3 length, CDR3 DNA, CDR3 protein. The D gene is left open where the match is weak. The size entry is marked missing in some rows and otherwise reads once, few, many or a size class.

clone_size: -
v_call: TRBV7-3
d_call: TRBD2
j_call: TRBJ2-7
cdr3_length: 14
cdr3_nt: TGTGCCAGCAGCCGGGGACTATTCCCCTACGAGCAGTACTTC
cdr3_aa: CASSRGLFPYEQYF

clone_size: -
v_call: TRBV9
d_call: -
j_call: TRBJ2-5
cdr3_length: 13
cdr3_nt: TGTGCCAGCAGCGTAACGGACCAAGAGACCCAGTACTTC
cdr3_aa: CASSVTDQETQYF

clone_size: few
v_call: TRBV7-8
d_call: -
j_call: TRBJ2-7
cdr3_length: 13
cdr3_nt: TGTGCCAGCAGCATTGGTGTCGGCTACGAGCAGTACTTC
cdr3_aa: CASSIGVGYEQYF

clone_size: -
v_call: TRBV16
d_call: TRBD1
j_call: TRBJ2-1
cdr3_length: 15
cdr3_nt: TGTGCCAGCAGCCGTGCCGACAGGGAGCCGGATGAGCAGTTCTTC
cdr3_aa: CASSRADREPDEQFF

clone_size: -
v_call: TRBV4-2
d_call: -
j_call: TRBJ2-3
cdr3_length: 15
cdr3_nt: TGTGCCAGCAGCCAAGGACTAAGGGGTCCAGATACGCAGTATTTT
cdr3_aa: CASSQGLRGPDTQYF

clone_size: few
v_call: TRBV5-1
d_call: -
j_call: TRBJ1-6
cdr3_length: 16
cdr3_nt: TGCGCCAGCAGTCGTGATGCTAACTCCTATAATTCACCCCTCCACTTT
cdr3_aa: CASSRDANSYNSPLHF

clone_size: few
v_call: TRBV29-1
d_call: TRBD1
j_call: TRBJ1-4
cdr3_length: 13
cdr3_nt: TGCAGCGTTGCCGACAGGGGCTGGGAAAAACTGTTTTTT
cdr3_aa: CSVADRGWEKLFF

clone_size: -
v_call: TRBV7-3
d_call: -
j_call: TRBJ2-2
cdr3_length: 14
cdr3_nt: TGTGCCAGCAGCTTAAGCGCTATCGCCGGGGAGCTGTTTTTT
cdr3_aa: CASSLSAIAGELFF

clone_size: once
v_call: TRBV28
d_call: -
j_call: TRBJ1-4
cdr3_length: 15
cdr3_nt: TGTGCCAGCAGCCCCTCGGGACGGCTTAATGAAAAACTGTTTTTT
cdr3_aa: CASSPSGRLNEKLFF

clone_size: once
v_call: TRBV5-1
d_call: -
j_call: TRBJ2-5
cdr3_length: 12
cdr3_nt: TGCGCCAGCAGTCGTCAGAAAGAGACCCAGTACTTC
cdr3_aa: CASSRQKETQYF

clone_size: -
v_call: TRBV7-2
d_call: -
j_call: TRBJ1-1
cdr3_length: 12
cdr3_nt: TGTGCCAGCAGCCCGGGAGGGACTGAAGCTTTCTTT
cdr3_aa: CASSPGGTEAFF

clone_size: -
v_call: TRBV18
d_call: -
j_call: TRBJ2-2
cdr3_length: 12
cdr3_nt: TGTGCCAGCTCAGCCCAGGCCGGGGAGCTGTTTTTT
cdr3_aa: CASSAQAGELFF

clone_size: -
v_call: TRBV9
d_call: -
j_call: TRBJ2-7
cdr3_length: 14
cdr3_nt: TGTGCCAGCAGCGTAGAGGGGAGTGTCGGCGAGCAGTACTTC
cdr3_aa: CASSVEGSVGEQYF

clone_size: -
v_call: TRBV5-1
d_call: -
j_call: TRBJ1-2
cdr3_length: 14
cdr3_nt: TGCGCCAGCAGCTCAGGGATGCCTGAATATCGCTACACCTTC
cdr3_aa: CASSSGMPEYRYTF

clone_size: -
v_call: TRBV30
d_call: -
j_call: TRBJ2-5
cdr3_length: 14
cdr3_nt: TGTGCCTGGAGCCGCGTATTAGGTCAAGAGACCCAGTACTTC
cdr3_aa: CAWSRVLGQETQYF

clone_size: -
v_call: TRBV5-6
d_call: -
j_call: TRBJ2-3
cdr3_length: 15
cdr3_nt: TGTGCCAGCAACCTCGGCGGATCTAGCACAGATACGCAGTATTTT
cdr3_aa: CASNLGGSSTDTQYF

clone_size: -
v_call: TRBV6-5
d_call: TRBD1
j_call: TRBJ2-7
cdr3_length: 13
cdr3_nt: TGTGCCAGCAGCCCGGACAGGGTAGGCGAGCAGTACTTC
cdr3_aa: CASSPDRVGEQYF

clone_size: -
v_call: TRBV7-2
d_call: -
j_call: TRBJ2-7
cdr3_length: 13
cdr3_nt: TGTGCCAGCAGCCGGGCGTCCTCCTACGAGCAGTACTTC
cdr3_aa: CASSRASSYEQYF

clone_size: -
v_call: TRBV19
d_call: -
j_call: TRBJ1-2
cdr3_length: 16
cdr3_nt: TGTGCCAGTACCACATCCCTTTCGGGTCGTACCTATGGCTACACCTTC
cdr3_aa: CASTTSLSGRTYGYTF

clone_size: -
v_call: TRBV7-7
d_call: TRBD2
j_call: TRBJ2-3
cdr3_length: 18
cdr3_nt: TGTGCCAGCAGCTCCGGCCTTGGGCGCGGGGGGGTTGGAGATACGCAGTATTTT
cdr3_aa: CASSSGLGRGGVGDTQYF

clone_size: -
v_call: TRBV21-1
d_call: -
j_call: TRBJ2-7
cdr3_length: 16
cdr3_nt: TGTGCCAGCAGCATAGCTTGGACAGCCTATCCCTACGAGCAGTACTTC
cdr3_aa: CASSIAWTAYPYEQYF

clone_size: -
v_call: TRBV7-9
d_call: -
j_call: TRBJ2-3
cdr3_length: 13
cdr3_nt: TGTGCCAGCAGCTTGCCCCCCACAGATACGCAGTATTTT
cdr3_aa: CASSLPPTDTQYF

clone_size: -
v_call: TRBV5-1
d_call: TRBD1
j_call: TRBJ2-1
cdr3_length: 15
cdr3_nt: TGCGCCAGCAGCTCACCCCACAGGGGGCAAAATGAGCAGTTCTTC
cdr3_aa: CASSSPHRGQNEQFF

clone_size: -
v_call: TRBV5-4
d_call: -
j_call: TRBJ2-7
cdr3_length: 16
cdr3_nt: TGTGCCAGCAGCTTGGAGGACAGGCGACTAGGAGGGGAGCAGTACTTC
cdr3_aa: CASSLEDRRLGGEQYF

clone_size: -
v_call: TRBV7-2
d_call: -
j_call: TRBJ2-2
cdr3_length: 14
cdr3_nt: TGTGCCAGCAGCTTAGTTGGGAACACCGGGGAGCTGTTTTTT
cdr3_aa: CASSLVGNTGELFF

clone_size: -
v_call: TRBV28
d_call: -
j_call: TRBJ1-2
cdr3_length: 12
cdr3_nt: TGTGCCAGCAGTCCCGGGGTTTATGGCTACACCTTC
cdr3_aa: CASSPGVYGYTF

clone_size: -
v_call: TRBV11-3
d_call: -
j_call: TRBJ1-1
cdr3_length: 13
cdr3_nt: TGTGCCAGCAGCTCTTCAAGGAACACTGAAGCTTTCTTT
cdr3_aa: CASSSSRNTEAFF

clone_size: -
v_call: TRBV6-6
d_call: -
j_call: TRBJ2-1
cdr3_length: 15
cdr3_nt: TGTGCCAGCAGGACGAAGCGGAGCGGCTACAATGGGCAGTTCTTC
cdr3_aa: CASRTKRSGYNGQFF

clone_size: -
v_call: TRBV6-1
d_call: -
j_call: TRBJ2-1
cdr3_length: 14
cdr3_nt: TGTGCCAGCAGTGAACGGCTAGCAAGCGGTGAGCAGTTCTTC
cdr3_aa: CASSERLASGEQFF

clone_size: -
v_call: TRBV6-1
d_call: TRBD1
j_call: TRBJ1-1
cdr3_length: 14
cdr3_nt: TGTGCCAGCAGATTCGGGGACAGGAACACTGAAGCTTTCTTT
cdr3_aa: CASRFGDRNTEAFF

clone_size: -
v_call: TRBV6-1
d_call: -
j_call: TRBJ1-4
cdr3_length: 14
cdr3_nt: TGTGCCAGCAGTGAATTGGGGAGAGGTGAAAAACTGTTTTTT
cdr3_aa: CASSELGRGEKLFF

clone_size: -
v_call: TRBV2
d_call: TRBD2
j_call: TRBJ2-7
cdr3_length: 18
cdr3_nt: TGTGCCAGCAGTGAACGTAGCGGGATGGGGGTCTGGTCCTACGAGCAGTACTTC
cdr3_aa: CASSERSGMGVWSYEQYF

clone_size: -
v_call: TRBV5-6
d_call: TRBD2
j_call: TRBJ2-1
cdr3_length: 15
cdr3_nt: TGTGCCAGCAGCCCGGGACTAGCGGAATACAATGAGCAGTTCTTC
cdr3_aa: CASSPGLAEYNEQFF

clone_size: once
v_call: TRBV14
d_call: -
j_call: TRBJ2-7
cdr3_length: 13
cdr3_nt: TGTGCCAGCAAGGGGACGGGCTCCTACGAGCAGTACTTC
cdr3_aa: CASKGTGSYEQYF

clone_size: -
v_call: TRBV9
d_call: TRBD2
j_call: TRBJ2-1
cdr3_length: 15
cdr3_nt: TGTGCCAGCAGCGTAGGTGGCGGGAGATACAATGAGCAGTTCTTC
cdr3_aa: CASSVGGGRYNEQFF

clone_size: -
v_call: TRBV6-1
d_call: -
j_call: TRBJ2-1
cdr3_length: 15
cdr3_nt: TGTGCCAGCAGTGAAAATGGGTTCTCCTACAATGAGCAGTTCTTC
cdr3_aa: CASSENGFSYNEQFF

clone_size: -
v_call: TRBV30
d_call: -
j_call: TRBJ1-6
cdr3_length: 16
cdr3_nt: TGTGCCTGGAGTGCATTACGATTGGGGGCGGGTTCACCCCTCCACTTT
cdr3_aa: CAWSALRLGAGSPLHF

clone_size: -
v_call: TRBV9
d_call: -
j_call: TRBJ2-1
cdr3_length: 17
cdr3_nt: TGTGCCAGCAGCGTAGAGGGTACTAGCCGATCCCTCAATGAGCAGTTCTTC
cdr3_aa: CASSVEGTSRSLNEQFF

clone_size: -
v_call: TRBV6-6
d_call: -
j_call: TRBJ2-1
cdr3_length: 14
cdr3_nt: TGTGCCAGCAATCGACAGCCTGGTGTGCATGAGCAGTTCTTC
cdr3_aa: CASNRQPGVHEQFF

clone_size: -
v_call: TRBV5-4
d_call: TRBD2
j_call: TRBJ2-3
cdr3_length: 15
cdr3_nt: TGTGCCAGCAGCTTGACAGGACTAGCGGAAGATACGCAGTATTTT
cdr3_aa: CASSLTGLAEDTQYF

clone_size: -
v_call: TRBV7-2
d_call: -
j_call: TRBJ2-5
cdr3_length: 13
cdr3_nt: TGTGCCAGCAGCTTAGGCTTCGGAGAGACCCAGTACTTC
cdr3_aa: CASSLGFGETQYF

clone_size: -
v_call: TRBV7-2
d_call: TRBD2
j_call: TRBJ2-5
cdr3_length: 16
cdr3_nt: TGTGCCAGCAGCTTAAGGGGTAGCGGGGTCCAAGAGACCCAGTACTTC
cdr3_aa: CASSLRGSGVQETQYF

clone_size: -
v_call: TRBV28
d_call: TRBD1
j_call: TRBJ1-3
cdr3_length: 14
cdr3_nt: TGTGCCACCACGGGGTGGACAGGCGGAAACACCATATATTTT
cdr3_aa: CATTGWTGGNTIYF

clone_size: medium-sized
v_call: TRBV7-3
d_call: TRBD1
j_call: TRBJ1-1
cdr3_length: 14
cdr3_nt: TGTGCCAGCAGCTCGGGACAGCCATACACTGAAGCTTTCTTT
cdr3_aa: CASSSGQPYTEAFF

clone_size: -
v_call: TRBV5-4
d_call: TRBD2
j_call: TRBJ2-5
cdr3_length: 16
cdr3_nt: TGTGCCAGCAGCTCTGAACTAGCGGGAGTTCACGAGACCCAGTACTTC
cdr3_aa: CASSSELAGVHETQYF

clone_size: -
v_call: TRBV18
d_call: -
j_call: TRBJ2-7
cdr3_length: 14
cdr3_nt: TGTGCCAGCTCCAGGCGGCGGGGCACCTACGAGCAGTACTTC
cdr3_aa: CASSRRRGTYEQYF

clone_size: -
v_call: TRBV18
d_call: -
j_call: TRBJ2-7
cdr3_length: 12
cdr3_nt: TGTGCCAGCTCAACGGACGGCTACGAGCAGTACTTC
cdr3_aa: CASSTDGYEQYF

clone_size: -
v_call: TRBV2
d_call: TRBD1
j_call: TRBJ1-4
cdr3_length: 15
cdr3_nt: TGTGCCAGCAGTGACCCGACAGGGCGGAATGAAAAACTGTTTTTT
cdr3_aa: CASSDPTGRNEKLFF

clone_size: -
v_call: TRBV2
d_call: -
j_call: TRBJ2-1
cdr3_length: 14
cdr3_nt: TGTGCCAGCAGGGATTGGGCCACAGCCTATGAGCAGTTCTTC
cdr3_aa: CASRDWATAYEQFF

clone_size: -
v_call: TRBV11-2
d_call: TRBD1
j_call: TRBJ2-7
cdr3_length: 19
cdr3_nt: TGTGCCAGCAGCTCGGGACAGGGGGCGCGGTATGGGATTGGACGCGAGCAGTACTTC
cdr3_aa: CASSSGQGARYGIGREQYF

clone_size: -
v_call: TRBV10-3
d_call: -
j_call: TRBJ2-6
cdr3_length: 16
cdr3_nt: TGTGCCATCAGTGGTTTGGACCCTTCTGGGGCCAACGTCCTGACTTTC
cdr3_aa: CAISGLDPSGANVLTF